This entry features one TCR beta chain sequence. Its antigen is not known. A read error may account for a junction end that differs from germline. The data were produced by immunoSEQ multiplex PCR, yet TCRdb's version contains in-frame clones alone and is incomplete. Here the sample spans about 28,000 clones, approximately 90% being singletons. The data were taken from a study of OX40 agonist ivuxolimab in advanced cancers. The wider study: The diagnoses of dose-escalation patients were hepatocellular carcinoma, melanoma, renal cell or head and neck cancer. The mean age was approximately 56 years, ranging from about 20 to 85, with 65% to 85% of participants male. Study conclusions and caveats: CD8+ T cells were the subset that, on average, had more expanded clones than CD4+.

Peripheral blood came from all dose cohorts at three timepoints. The TCR originated in an adult with an advanced solid tumor such as melanoma, head and neck, liver or kidney cancer. The sample was CD4+ or CD8+ T cells sorted from blood, taken in a trial of the OX40 agonist ivuxolimab.

CDR3 region: CASTRHRARQVF. Written as DNA, the CDR3 is TGTGCCAGCACGCGGCACAGGGCTAGGCAGGTCTTC. This chain joins TRBV28 and TRBJ2-1; possibly TRBD1 for D (6 bases). Germline V lookup: CDR1 MDHEN, CDR2 SYDVKM. This CDR3 comprises 12 residues.